The source of this T cell receptor (beta chain) is a study of cytomegalovirus exposure and HLA in healthy donors. Study-level information: The approximately 120 million unique TCR beta sequences, from roughly 170 million T cells, were found by an earlier analysis.

13 Jbeta primers and 60 Vbeta primers were used for the PCR. Profiled with immunoSEQ multiplex PCR; TCRdb holds only in-frame clones, not every one. The table shows about 190,000 clones, with 79% occurring only once. Trimming removed 11 bases from V and 7 bases from J; junction bases left unmatched: 8. Per the germline V gene, CDR1 is MNHNS and CDR2 is SASEGT. This CDR3 has 12 amino acids. The chain employs TRBV6-1 and TRBJ2-1, with 7 bases aligning to TRBD2. The specimen sequenced was PBMCs. This receptor was identified in a young woman in good health and CMV-seronegative. In nucleotides, the CDR3 is TGTGCCTTAAAAGGCGGGGGAAATGAGCAGTTCTTC. Encoded protein: CALKGGGNEQFF.